The sequence of this TCR beta chain was determined in a study of T cell responses to AZD1222 COVID-19 vaccine. Study-wide context: Investigators merged groups given second doses at roughly 4 or roughly 12 weeks. Notes on the study in general: The study found Spike-specific TCR breadth and depth rose after two AZD1222 doses. Among the donors, most were white British and more were female, and clonal diversity was possibly underestimated. At baseline, just a handful of AZD1222 recipients tested seropositive.

As concerns this clone: Its antigen is unknown.

There are 14 residues in the CDR3. V lost 6 bases and J 0 bases, leaving 11 bases between the germline ends. Germline V gene lookup returns CDR1 MDHEN and CDR2 SYDVKM. Method: immunoSEQ multiplex PCR; TCRdb's copy keeps in-frame clones and lacks some. The sample lists 150,000 to 200,000 clones, roughly 92% occurring once. This sequence was found in an adult in good health. Source: peripheral blood, taken on day 0 of AZD1222 vaccination. This rearrangement joins TRBV28 to TRBJ1-1; D unresolved. CDR3 loop: CASSETTVNTEAFF. The CDR3 coding sequence is TGTGCCAGCAGCGAAACGACGGTGAACACTGAAGCTTTCTTT. The complete variable domain, with remaining parts taken from reference TRBV28 and TRBJ1-1, reads DVKVTQSSRYLVKRTGEKVFLECVQDMDHENMFWYRQDPGLGLRLIYFSYDVKMKEKGDIPEGYSVSREKKERFSLILESASTNQTSMYLCASSETTVNTEAFFGQGTRLTVV.